This TCR beta chain derives from a study of molecular identifiers for immune sequencing clone quantification. Previously described methods and listed TCR primers were employed for the bulk TCR libraries. TCRdb re-called the PCR reads with MiXCR, one entry per CDR3 protein. The table has approximately 97,000 distinct CDR3 sequences, about 35% seen once; the top ten hold 9.5% to 10%. There are a few counts of this clonotype. Its specificity is not known. The authors gated naive CD8 T cells as CD8+CD4-CCR7+CD45RA+ for sorting. General observations from the study: Naive cells had under 1% of molecules in clones above 20 RNA copies, effectors over 98%. Spiked-in Jurkat TCR RNA corresponding to one cell was reported as detectable against roughly 1 million naive cells.

Sequencing was carried out using naive CD8+ T cells from blood, with Jurkat cell RNA spiked in. This sample's subset: FACS-sorted CD8+CD4-CCR7+CD45RA+ naive T cells. This sequence was found in a human donor in good health. Some libraries in this study had Jurkat cell RNA spiked in.

The CDR3: CSASPYGTEEKLFF. CDR3 sequence (DNA): TGCAGTGCTAGTCCTTACGGGACGGAGGAAAAACTGTTTTTT. This chain joins TRBV20-1 and TRBJ1-4; D may be TRBD1 (5 bases). Trimming took 3 bases from V and 8 from J, leaving 16 bases between them. In germline, CDR1 is DFQATT, CDR2 SNEGSKA (reference sequence). CDR3 length equals 14 residues.